This T cell receptor beta chain was profiled in a study of patients and donors after allogeneic stem cell transplantation. In TCRdb, the RT-PCR reads were re-called with MiXCR into one record per CDR3 protein. The sample holds over 150,000 distinct CDR3 sequences, roughly 31% seen once. The CDR3 is 15 amino acids. Germline V gene sequence: CDR1 MNHEY, CDR2 SMNVEV (reference sequence). V gave up 7 bases and J gave up 4 bases; unmatched junction bases: 11. Sequenced: blood, either unsorted or a sorted T cell fraction (not recorded which). This chain joins TRBV27 and TRBJ2-7; 9 nucleotides match TRBD1. The sequence derives from a human donor who was either an allogeneic HSCT recipient or a stem cell or donor lymphocyte infusion donor (not recorded which). It is not recorded whose cells these are; they may come from a transplant donor. The CDR3 DNA reads TGTGCCAGCACCTACCGGGGGACAGGGATATACGAGCAGTACTTC. This translates into CASTYRGTGIYEQYF.